These 4 T cell receptor beta chains were sequenced from one sample in a study of shared clonotypes between healthy human individuals. Assay: immunoSEQ multiplex PCR; the TCRdb copy retains only in-frame clones and omits some. Here the sample spans roughly 680,000 clones, roughly two thirds being singletons. Sequenced sample: memory CD4+ T cells sorted from blood. Documented subset: CD45RA-negative fraction. These receptors were taken from a woman aged 25 to 39 in good health.

The chain recombines TRBV14 with TRBJ2-7; possibly TRBD1 for D (5 bases). Germline values: CDR1 SGHDN, CDR2 FVKESK. This CDR3 region has 13 residues. With 0 bases removed from V and 6 bases from J, the gap between germline ends came to 9 bases. The chain's CDR3 is CASSQEPGLEQYF. The CDR3 bases are TGTGCCAGCAGCCAAGAACCAGGGCTCGAGCAGTACTTC.

The chain couples TRBV7-6 to TRBJ2-7, with D possibly matching TRBD2 (5 bases). Between the trimmed V and J ends, which lost 2 bases and 3 bases, there was a span of 14 bases. The CDR3 consists of 15 residues. Germline V gene lookup returns CDR1 SGHVS and CDR2 FNYEAQ. The CDR3: CASSLKSASYYEQYF. The CDR3 DNA sequence: TGTGCCAGCAGCTTAAAGTCGGCTAGCTACTACGAGCAGTACTTC. The whole variable domain, filled in from reference TRBV7-6 and TRBJ2-7, reads GAGVSQSPRYKVTKRGQDVALRCDPISGHVSLYWYRQALGQGPEFLTYFNYEAQQDKSGLPNDRFSAERPEGSISTLTIQRTEQRDSAMYRCASSLKSASYYEQYFGPGTRLTVT.

The chain employs TRBV28 and TRBJ2-7; D could derive from TRBD1 or TRBD2 (7 bases each). CDR1 and CDR2 (germline): MDHEN, SYDVKM. V gave up 6 bases and J gave up 4 bases, with 16 bases separating them. This CDR3 has 14 residues. The CDR3 region has the DNA TGTGCCAGCAGCGAGCCCAGGGGGGGTTACGAGCAGTACTTC. Its protein is CASSEPRGGYEQYF.

V is TRBV15 and J is TRBJ2-4; 7 bases are shared with TRBD2. CDR1 is LNHNV, CDR2 YYDKDF, per germline (reference sequence). This CDR3 contains 16 residues. V dropped 0 bases and J dropped 0; count of bases not matched to a gene: 2. CDR3 coding DNA: TGTGCCACCAGCAGAGATTCGGGGGGAGCCAAAAACATTCAGTACTTC. It specifies CATSRDSGGAKNIQYF. The complete variable domain, with remaining parts taken from reference TRBV15 and TRBJ2-4, reads DAMVIQNPRYQVTQFGKPVTLSCSQTLNHNVMYWYQQKSSQAPKLLFHYYDKDFNNEADTPDNFQSRRPNTSFCFLDIRSPGLGDTAMYLCATSRDSGGAKNIQYFGAGTRLSVL.